Sequencing of this T cell receptor (beta chain) was carried out in a study of Tregs in tolerant kidney transplant recipients. Study findings and constraints: Findings come from small patient numbers and require larger validation. This study did not directly address biological reproducibility.

CDR3 length equals 13 residues. The V gene lost 2 bases and the J gene lost 1 base, with 6 bases spanning the gap. Per germline, CDR1 MNHEY and CDR2 SVGAGI. This clone was recorded once. Its target is unknown. The assay was immunoSEQ multiplex PCR, and TCRdb's table has in-frame clones only and misses some. The profile shows tens of thousands of clones, roughly 89% of them singletons. Unstimulated regulatory T cells (CD4+CD25+CD127-), CD4+CD25- non-regulatory cells, CD4 and CD8 cells were FACS-sorted from thawed PBMCs. The chain couples TRBV6-5 to TRBJ2-7; D gene uncertain. This material consisted of CD4+ T cells from blood, taken before the transplant. This TCR was recovered from a human donor who received a combined kidney and bone marrow transplant. Here the CDR3 reads CASSYEASYEQYF. The CDR3 DNA is TGTGCCAGCAGTTACGAGGCATCCTACGAGCAGTACTTC.